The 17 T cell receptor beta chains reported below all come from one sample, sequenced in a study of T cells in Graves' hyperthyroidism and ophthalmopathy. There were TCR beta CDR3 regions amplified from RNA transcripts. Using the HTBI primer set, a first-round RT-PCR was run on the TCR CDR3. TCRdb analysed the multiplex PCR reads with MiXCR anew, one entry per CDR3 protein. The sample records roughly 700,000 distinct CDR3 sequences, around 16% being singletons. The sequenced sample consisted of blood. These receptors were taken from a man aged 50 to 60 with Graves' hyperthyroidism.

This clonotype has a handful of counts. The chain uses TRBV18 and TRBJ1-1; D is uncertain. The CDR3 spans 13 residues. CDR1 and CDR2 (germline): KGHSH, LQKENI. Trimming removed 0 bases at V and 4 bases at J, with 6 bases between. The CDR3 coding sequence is TGTGCCAGCTCACCACCACGGATCACTGAAGCTTTCTTT. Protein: CASSPPRITEAFF. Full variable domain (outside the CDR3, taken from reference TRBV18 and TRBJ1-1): NAGVMQNPRHLVRRRGQEARLRCSPMKGHSHVYWYRQLPEEGLKFMVYLQKENIIDESGMPKERFSAEFPKEGPSILRIQQVVRGDSAAYFCASSPPRITEAFFGQGTRLTVV.

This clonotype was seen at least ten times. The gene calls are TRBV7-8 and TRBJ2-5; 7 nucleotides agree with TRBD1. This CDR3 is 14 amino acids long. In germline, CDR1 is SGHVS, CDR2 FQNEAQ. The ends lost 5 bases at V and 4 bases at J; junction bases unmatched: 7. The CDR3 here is CASSPTTGTETQYF. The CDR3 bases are TGTGCCAGCAGCCCTACGACAGGGACAGAGACCCAGTACTTC.

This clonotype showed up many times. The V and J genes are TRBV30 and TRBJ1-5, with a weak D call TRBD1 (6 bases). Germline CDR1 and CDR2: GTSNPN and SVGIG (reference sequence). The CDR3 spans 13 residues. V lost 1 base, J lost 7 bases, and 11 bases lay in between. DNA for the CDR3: TGTGCCTGGAGTGCGCAGGGGAAACAGCCCCAGCATTTT. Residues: CAWSAQGKQPQHF. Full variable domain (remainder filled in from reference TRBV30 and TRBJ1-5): SQTIHQWPATLVQPVGSPLSLECTVEGTSNPNLYWYRQAAGRGLQLLFYSVGIGQISSEVPQNLSASRPQDRQFILSSKKLLLSDSGFYLCAWSAQGKQPQHFGDGTRLSIL.

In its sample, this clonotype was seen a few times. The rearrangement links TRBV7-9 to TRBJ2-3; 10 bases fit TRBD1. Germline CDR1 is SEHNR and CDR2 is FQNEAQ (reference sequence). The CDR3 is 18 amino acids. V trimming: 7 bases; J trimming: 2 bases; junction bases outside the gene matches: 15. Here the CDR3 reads CASMIRGPGQGFTDTQYF. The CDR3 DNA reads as TGTGCCAGCATGATAAGGGGACCGGGACAGGGGTTCACAGATACGCAGTATTTT. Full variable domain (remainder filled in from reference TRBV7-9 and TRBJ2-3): DTGVSQNPRHKITKRGQNVTFRCDPISEHNRLYWYRQTLGQGPEFLTYFQNEAQLEKSRLLSDRFSAERPKGSFSTLEIQRTEQGDSAMYLCASMIRGPGQGFTDTQYFGPGTRLTVL.

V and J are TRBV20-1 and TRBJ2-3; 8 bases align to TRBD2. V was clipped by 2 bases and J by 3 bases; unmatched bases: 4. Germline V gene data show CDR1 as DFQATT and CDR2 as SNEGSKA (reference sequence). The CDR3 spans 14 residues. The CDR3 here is CSARQLADTDTQYF. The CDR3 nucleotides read TGCAGTGCTAGACAACTAGCGGATACAGATACGCAGTATTTT.

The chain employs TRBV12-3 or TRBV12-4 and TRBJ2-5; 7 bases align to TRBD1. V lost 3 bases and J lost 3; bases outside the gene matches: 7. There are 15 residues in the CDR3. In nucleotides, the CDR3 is TGTGCCAGCAGTTTCAGTTTGGGACAGAAAGAGACCCAGTACTTC. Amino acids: CASSFSLGQKETQYF.

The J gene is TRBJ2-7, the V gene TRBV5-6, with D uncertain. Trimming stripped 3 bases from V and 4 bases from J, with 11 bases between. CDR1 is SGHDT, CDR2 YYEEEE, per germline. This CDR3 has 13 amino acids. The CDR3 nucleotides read TGTGCCAGCAGCTGGGGTGGACGGTACGAGCAGTACTTC. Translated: CASSWGGRYEQYF.

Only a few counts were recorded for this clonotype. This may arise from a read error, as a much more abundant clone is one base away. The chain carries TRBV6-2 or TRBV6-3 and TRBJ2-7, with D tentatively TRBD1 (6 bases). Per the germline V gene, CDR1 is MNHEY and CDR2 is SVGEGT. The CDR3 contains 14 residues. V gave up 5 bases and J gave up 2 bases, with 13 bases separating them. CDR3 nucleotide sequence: TGTGCCAGCAGTGCGAACAGGGCTCCCTACGAGCAGTACTTC. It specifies CASSANRAPYEQYF.

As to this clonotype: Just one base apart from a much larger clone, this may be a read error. This chain's CDR3 is CCASRDLAVSYEQYF. The CDR3, as DNA: TGCTGTGCCTCTAGGGACCTAGCGGTATCCTACGAGCAGTACTTC. This sequence joins TRBV20-1 and TRBJ2-7, with 7 bases matching TRBD2. Germline lookup yields CDR1 DFQATT and CDR2 SNEGSKA (reference sequence). The CDR3 totals 15 residues.

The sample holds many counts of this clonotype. CDR3 DNA: TGTGCCATCAGTGCTTCTGAGACCCAGTACTTC. It encodes CAISASETQYF. The chain joins TRBV10-3 to TRBJ2-5; D ambiguous. V lost 4 bases and J 5 bases, leaving 5 bases between the germline ends. Germline V lookup: CDR1 ENHRY, CDR2 SYGVKD. The CDR3 covers 11 residues.

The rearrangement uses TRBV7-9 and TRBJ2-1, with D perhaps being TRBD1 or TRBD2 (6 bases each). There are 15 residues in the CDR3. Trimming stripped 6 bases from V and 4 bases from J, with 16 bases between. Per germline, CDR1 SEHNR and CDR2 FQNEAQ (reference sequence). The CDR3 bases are TGTGCCAGCAGAGGAAGGGGGGACTCGTACAATGAGCAGTTCTTC. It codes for CASRGRGDSYNEQFF.

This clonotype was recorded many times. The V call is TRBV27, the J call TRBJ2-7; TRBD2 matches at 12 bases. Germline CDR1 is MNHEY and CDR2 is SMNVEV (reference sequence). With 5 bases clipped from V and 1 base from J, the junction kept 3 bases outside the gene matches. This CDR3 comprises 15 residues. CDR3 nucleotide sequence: TGTGCCAGCAGTATTCTAGCGGGAGGGTCCTACGAGCAGTACTTC. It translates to CASSILAGGSYEQYF.

The CDR3 nucleotides are TGTGCCAGCAGTTACTTGACTAGCACAGATACGCAGTATTTT. Its translation is CASSYLTSTDTQYF. This sequence joins TRBV6-2 or TRBV6-3 and TRBJ2-3; D not certain. Germline V CDR1 and CDR2: MNHEY, SVGEGT. Trimming took 1 base from V and 0 from J, leaving 5 bases between them. This CDR3 comprises 14 residues.

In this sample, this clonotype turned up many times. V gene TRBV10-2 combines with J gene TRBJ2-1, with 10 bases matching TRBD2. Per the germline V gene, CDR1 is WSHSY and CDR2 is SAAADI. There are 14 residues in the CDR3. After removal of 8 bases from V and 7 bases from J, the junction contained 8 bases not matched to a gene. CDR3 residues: CASGTSGEGNEQFF. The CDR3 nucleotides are TGCGCCAGCGGAACTAGCGGGGAAGGGAATGAGCAGTTCTTC.

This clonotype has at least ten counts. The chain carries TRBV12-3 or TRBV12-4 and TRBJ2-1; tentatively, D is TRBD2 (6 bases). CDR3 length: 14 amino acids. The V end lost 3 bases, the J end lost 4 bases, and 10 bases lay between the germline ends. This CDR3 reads CASSFTGVYNEQFF. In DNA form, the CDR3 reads TGTGCCAGCAGTTTTACGGGAGTGTACAATGAGCAGTTCTTC.

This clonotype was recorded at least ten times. The DNA for the CDR3 is TGCAGTGCTAGTCTTCGCTACGAGCAGTACTTC. The encoded protein is CSASLRYEQYF. The chain uses TRBV20-1 and TRBJ2-7; D is unclear. Germline CDR1 and CDR2: DFQATT and SNEGSKA (reference sequence). The CDR3 has 11 amino acids. Trimming pared 3 bases from V and 3 bases from J, leaving 6 bases between.

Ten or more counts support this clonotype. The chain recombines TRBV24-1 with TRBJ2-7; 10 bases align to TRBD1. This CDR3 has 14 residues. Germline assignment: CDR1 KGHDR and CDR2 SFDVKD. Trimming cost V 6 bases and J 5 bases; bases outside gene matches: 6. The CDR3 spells CATSKTGGKDEQYF. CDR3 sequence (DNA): TGTGCCACCAGTAAGACAGGGGGCAAGGACGAGCAGTACTTC.